This T cell receptor (beta chain) stems from a study of blood T cell repertoires in COVID-19. Some clones are missing from TCRdb's copy, which holds only in-frame ones; the method was immunoSEQ multiplex PCR. Of approximately 150,000 clones listed, around 84% are singletons. The sample holds one count of this clone. V shed 8 bases and J 1 base; nucleotides not matched to a gene: 6. The CDR3 has 14 residues. Germline-derived CDR1 and CDR2 are MDHEN and SYDVKM. The study drew participants aged about 18 to 89 years from roughly 25 US areas. The source material was PBMCs or T cells enriched from blood (not recorded which). The receptor was isolated from a woman between 45 and 60 years old who had recovered from COVID-19. The V gene is TRBV28, the J gene TRBJ1-1; 8 bases are shared with TRBD1. CDR3 in amino acids: CASATGAENTEAFF. CDR3 sequence (DNA): TGTGCCAGCGCGACAGGGGCCGAGAACACTGAAGCTTTCTTT.